These 23 T cell receptor beta chains originate from one sample sequenced in a study of post-analysis software for immune sequencing data. TCR beta cDNA libraries had unique molecular identifiers. In TCRdb, the PCR reads were re-called with MiXCR into one record per CDR3 protein. Of about 810,000 distinct CDR3 sequences in the sample, 53% were seen once. Study results and caveats: Relative to controls, patients had about 5 TRBV segments at higher frequency, with TRBV5-6, TRBV5-1 and TRBV20-1 among these.

Their cognate antigens are unknown. Material for sequencing was blood. The origin of the receptors is a girl between 5 and 17 years old with multiple sclerosis.

This clonotype was detected only a few times. The rearrangement joins TRBV7-9 to TRBJ2-7; 8 bases line up with TRBD1. The CDR3 spans 15 residues. Germline-derived CDR1 and CDR2 are SEHNR and FQNEAQ (reference sequence). Unmatched junction bases numbered 9, after V lost 5 bases and J lost 3 bases. CDR3 residues: CASSHPRTGNYEQYF. Here the CDR3 DNA reads TGTGCCAGCAGCCACCCGAGGACAGGGAACTACGAGCAGTACTTC.

This clonotype was observed a few times. The chain employs TRBV7-9 and TRBJ2-3; a weak D match, TRBD1 (5 bases). CDR3 length: 15 residues. The V end was cut by 3 bases, the J end by 3 bases, with 13 bases between. Germline lookup yields CDR1 SEHNR and CDR2 FQNEAQ (reference sequence). As DNA, the CDR3 is TGTGCCAGCAGCTTCTTAACAGGTTTAACAGATACGCAGTATTTT. Residues: CASSFLTGLTDTQYF.

This chain connects TRBV2 to TRBJ1-5; D gene unclear. The CDR3 contains 14 residues. Germline V gives CDR1 SNHLY, CDR2 FYNNEI. Between the trimmed V and J ends, which lost 3 bases and 7 bases, there was a span of 13 bases. The DNA of the CDR3 is TGTGCCAGCAGTGAGGGTGGAGTTGGGCAGCCCCAGCATTTT. This translates into CASSEGGVGQPQHF.

This clonotype was picked up a small number of times. The genes are TRBV6-1 and TRBJ2-7; either TRBD1 or TRBD2 may supply D (5 bases each). CDR1 is MNHNS and CDR2 is SASEGT in the germline V gene. The germline V and J ends were trimmed by 8 bases and 3 bases, with 14 bases remaining between them. This CDR3 has 13 residues. The CDR3 loop is CASGVRDRYEQYF. CDR3 DNA sequence: TGTGCCAGCGGAGTCCGGGACCGCTACGAGCAGTACTTC.

This clonotype showed up just a few times. This chain connects TRBV20-1 to TRBJ1-5; possibly TRBD1 for D (6 bases). The CDR3 totals 15 residues. V was shortened by 0 bases and J by 3 bases, with 12 bases between the two germline ends. From germline, CDR1 is DFQATT and CDR2 SNEGSKA (reference sequence). The CDR3 loop is CSARDLAGDNQPQHF. Here the CDR3 DNA reads TGCAGTGCTAGAGACTTGGCAGGGGACAATCAGCCCCAGCATTTT.

The chain recombines TRBV6-6 with TRBJ1-5; weak D call: TRBD1 (6 bases). Trimming removed 8 bases at V and 0 bases at J, with 17 bases between. Germline lookup yields CDR1 MNHNY and CDR2 SVGAGI (reference sequence). The CDR3 totals 16 residues. CDR3 protein: CASRLGQPYSNQPQHF. CDR3 sequence (DNA): TGTGCCAGCCGGCTAGGACAGCCTTATAGCAATCAGCCCCAGCATTTT.

The CDR3 DNA reads as TGCGCCAGCAGCTTGGATGGTACGATTGAAGCTTTCTTT. It specifies CASSLDGTIEAFF. The rearrangement joins TRBV5-1 to TRBJ1-1; D not certain. Germline V gives CDR1 SGHRS, CDR2 YFSETQ. This CDR3 has 13 amino acids. Trimming left V 0 bases short and J 7 bases short, with 10 bases between. Filled out from reference TRBV5-1 and TRBJ1-1, the complete variable domain reads KAGVTQTPRYLIKTRGQQVTLSCSPISGHRSVSWYQQTPGQGLQFLFEYFSETQRNKGNFPGRFSGRQFSNSRSEMNVSTLELGDSALYLCASSLDGTIEAFFGQGTRLTVV.

This clonotype was counted a few times. Relative to the germline gene, one junction end is altered; a read error may explain this. The rearrangement uses TRBV7-8 and TRBJ1-2; D possibly corresponds to TRBD1 (5 bases). The CDR3 loop spans 13 amino acids. Germline V CDR1 and CDR2: SGHVS, FQNEAQ. The CDR3: CVSSLVRGHGYTF. The CDR3, as DNA: TGTGTCAGCAGCTTAGTGAGGGGTCATGGCTACACCTTC.

This clonotype was seen a few times. CDR3 nucleotides: TGCAGCGTTGTCCCAAGGAGGGGAGGAGAGACCCAGTACTTC. Its translation: CSVVPRRGGETQYF. J is TRBJ2-5 and V is TRBV29-1, with D perhaps matching TRBD2 (6 bases). CDR1 SQVTM and CDR2 ANQGSEA come from the germline V gene. Trimming took 4 bases from V and 4 from J, leaving 16 bases between them. CDR3 length: 14 residues.

The chain uses TRBV5-1 and TRBJ2-1; the D is unclear. Germline V gives CDR1 SGHRS, CDR2 YFSETQ. The CDR3 covers 15 residues. V was clipped by 3 bases and J by 0 bases, with 10 bases between them. The DNA for the CDR3 is TGCGCCAGCAGCTCAGAGACTTTCTCCTACAATGAGCAGTTCTTC. It yields the protein CASSSETFSYNEQFF.

CDR3 bases: TGTGCCAGCTCACAGGCCCCCTGGGTAGATGGCTACACCTTC. Amino acid sequence: CASSQAPWVDGYTF. The genes are TRBV2 and TRBJ1-2, with TRBD1 as a possible D gene (5 bases). V was trimmed by 8 bases and J by 6 bases, leaving 19 bases between them. The germline V gene encodes CDR1 SNHLY and CDR2 FYNNEI. The CDR3 has 14 residues.

The chain is built from TRBV29-1 and TRBJ2-5, with D possibly TRBD1 on 6 matching bases. CDR3 length equals 16 residues. V lost 0 bases, J lost 4 bases, and 18 bases lay in between. Germline V gene sequence: CDR1 SQVTM, CDR2 ANQGSEA. CDR3 DNA sequence: TGCAGCGTTGAAGAGTTCAGGGGTCGTACTCGAGAGACCCAGTACTTC. This translates into CSVEEFRGRTRETQYF. Filled out from reference TRBV29-1 and TRBJ2-5, the complete variable domain reads SAVISQKPSRDICQRGTSLTIQCQVDSQVTMMFWYRQQPGQSLTLIATANQGSEATYESGFVIDKFPISRPNLTFSTLTVSNMSPEDSSIYLCSVEEFRGRTRETQYFGPGTRLLVL.

This chain joins TRBV27 and TRBJ2-7, with D unclear. The J call may be incorrect, as the DNA end agrees better with TRBJ2-5. The CDR3 runs 13 residues. Per germline, CDR1 MNHEY and CDR2 SMNVEV (reference sequence). The CDR3 DNA reads TGTGCCAGTGGAAAGGGTTCTTATGGGACCCAGTACTTC. Translated, it gives CASGKGSYGTQYF.

This chain uses TRBV4-1 with TRBJ2-7, with 9 bases lining up with TRBD2. The J call is uncertain, as TRBJ2-5 better fits the DNA end. There are 17 residues in the CDR3. Germline V gene data show CDR1 as MGHRA and CDR2 as YSYEKL. CDR3 sequence reads: CASSQGGASGRIETQYF. CDR3 coding DNA: TGCGCCAGCAGCCAAGGGGGAGCGAGCGGGAGGATAGAGACCCAGTACTTC.

This clonotype was detected a few times. The chain couples TRBV6-5 to TRBJ2-5; D is possibly TRBD1 or TRBD2 (6 bases each). The V gene's germline CDR1 is MNHEY and CDR2 SVGAGI. Trimming pared 1 base from V and 2 bases from J, leaving 14 bases between. The CDR3 is made up of 16 amino acids. The CDR3 here is CASSYWGASIQETQYF. CDR3 nucleotides: TGTGCCAGCAGTTACTGGGGGGCCTCTATTCAAGAGACCCAGTACTTC.

This clonotype has more than one count but fewer than ten. The V call is TRBV9, the J call TRBJ2-5, with a tentative D call TRBD2 (6 bases). The CDR3 covers 12 residues. V was clipped by 2 bases and J by 4 bases, with 6 bases between them. From germline, CDR1 is SGDLS and CDR2 YYNGEE. The chain's CDR3 is CASSVGLETQYF. As DNA, the CDR3 is TGTGCCAGCAGCGTGGGACTAGAGACCCAGTACTTC.

Only one count was recorded for this clonotype. Written as DNA, the CDR3 is TGCGCCAGCAGCAATGTCCTAGCGGGGGGAGACTACGAGCAGTACTTC. Protein sequence: CASSNVLAGGDYEQYF. The rearrangement links TRBV5-1 to TRBJ2-7; 11 nucleotides align to TRBD2. This CDR3 comprises 16 residues. Germline assignment: CDR1 SGHRS and CDR2 YFSETQ. The V gene end was trimmed by 4 bases and the J gene end by 3 bases; junction bases not matched to a gene: 9.

This clonotype was recorded only once. This sequence joins TRBV20-1 and TRBJ1-2; TRBD1 aligns across 9 bases. The CDR3 spans 14 residues. From germline, CDR1 is DFQATT and CDR2 SNEGSKA (reference sequence). V lost 4 bases and J lost 3; bases outside the gene matches: 6. CDR3 sequence: CSATQGAQDYGYTF. The CDR3 DNA reads as TGCAGTGCTACACAGGGGGCGCAGGACTATGGCTACACCTTC.

Only a few counts were recorded for this clonotype. In DNA, the CDR3 is TGTGCCAGCAGCGTAGGTGGGAGGCCCTACAATGAGCAGTTCTTC. Translating it yields CASSVGGRPYNEQFF. This chain connects TRBV9 to TRBJ2-1; TRBD2 is a possible D gene (6 bases). The V end was cut by 0 bases, the J end by 2 bases, with 9 bases between. Germline CDR1 reads SGDLS; CDR2 reads YYNGEE. The CDR3 contains 15 residues.

J is TRBJ2-5 and V is TRBV5-1; 9 positions match TRBD2. Near its end, the DNA agrees better with TRBJ2-7, so the J call may be wrong. Germline loops: CDR1 SGHRS, CDR2 YFSETQ. The CDR3 consists of 16 residues. The CDR3 loop is CASSWRVAGVIDEQYF. In DNA, the CDR3 is TGCGCCAGCAGCTGGAGGGTAGCGGGAGTAATAGACGAGCAGTACTTC.

The V gene is TRBV10-3, the J gene TRBJ2-7, with 10 nucleotides matching TRBD2. The CDR3 extends over 14 amino acids. The junction had 13 bases not matched to a gene; V was cut back by 10 bases and J by 7 bases. Per germline, CDR1 ENHRY and CDR2 SYGVKD. The CDR3 coding sequence is TGTGCCAGCTGGGCCCTAGCGGGAGCGGGGGAGCAGTACTTC. It specifies CASWALAGAGEQYF.

This rearrangement joins TRBV5-1 to TRBJ2-7; unclear D gene. Per the germline V gene, CDR1 is SGHRS and CDR2 is YFSETQ. Trimming pared 1 base from V and 0 bases from J, leaving 14 bases between. The CDR3 is made up of 16 amino acids. The CDR3 DNA is TGCGCCAGCAGCTTGTATTCTGGTAGGAGCTCCTACGAGCAGTACTTC. Translation gives CASSLYSGRSSYEQYF.

This clonotype was detected only a few times. This sequence joins TRBV15 and TRBJ2-7; no clear D gene. Looked up from germline, CDR1 is LNHNV and CDR2 is YYDKDF (reference sequence). The V end lost 2 bases, the J end lost 2 bases, and 13 bases lay between the germline ends. CDR3 length equals 15 residues. CDR3 nucleotides: TGTGCCACCAGCAGACCGGGCCTTCAGACCTACGAGCAGTACTTC. It translates to CATSRPGLQTYEQYF.